This T cell receptor beta chain was sequenced during a study of T cells in Graves' hyperthyroidism and ophthalmopathy. The J segment lost 3 bases and the V segment lost 3 bases, leaving 11 bases of the junction unmatched. From germline, CDR1 is LNHNV and CDR2 YYDKDF (reference sequence). CDR3 length: 17 residues. Patients aged 18 to 65 had newly diagnosed hyperthyroidism lasting under 2 months. The study based diagnoses on clinical symptoms, serum thyroxine and TRAb, thyroid ultrasound and orbital computed tomography. This sample holds PBMCs from less than 13 ml fresh peripheral blood. RNA transcripts gave rise to amplified TCR beta CDR3 regions. A set of HTBI primers served as the primers for a first-round RT-PCR of the TCR CDR3. In TCRdb, the multiplex PCR reads were re-called with MiXCR into one record per CDR3 protein. In the table there are under 400,000 distinct CDR3 sequences, around 13% of which are singletons.

Sequencing was performed on blood. The clonotype comes from a woman aged 55-75 years with Graves' hyperthyroidism. The genes are TRBV15 and TRBJ2-3, with TRBD1 matching over 8 bases. CDR3: CATSSKKQGVVTDTQYF. In DNA form, the CDR3 reads TGTGCCACCAGCAGTAAAAAACAGGGGGTAGTGACAGATACGCAGTATTTT.